This is a list of T cell receptor beta chains from one sample in a study of technical replicates of blood from a handful of donors. Assay: immunoSEQ multiplex PCR; the TCRdb copy retains only in-frame clones and omits some. The sample lists about 9,400 clones; around 91% were seen once. The sequencing sample was made of PBMCs. Receptors originate from a human donor in good health. Both conserved end residues are part of each CDR3. D genes are given only for firm matches. Clone size, where shown, is once, few, many, or a class for clones that have expanded.

TRBV4-1,TRBJ2-1,TRBD2,-,CASSQAGTSGSIEQFF,TGCGCCAGCAGCCAAGCTGGGACTAGCGGGAGTATTGAGCAGTTCTTC
TRBV7-3,TRBJ2-3,-,-,CASSLTSPGGGTDTQYF,TGTGCCAGCAGCTTAACCTCACCCGGAGGAGGCACAGATACGCAGTATTTT
TRBV5-1,TRBJ2-5,-,-,CASSLVAQRGETQYF,TGCGCCAGCAGCTTGGTCGCCCAGCGAGGAGAGACCCAGTACTTC
TRBV6-4,TRBJ2-5,TRBD2,few,CASSAVAGEGRETQYF,TGTGCCAGCAGTGCCGTGGCGGGAGAGGGGCGAGAGACCCAGTACTTC
TRBV9,TRBJ2-1,TRBD2,-,CASSVGLAGANEQFF,TGTGCCAGCAGCGTAGGACTAGCGGGAGCCAATGAGCAGTTCTTC
TRBV6-1,TRBJ1-2,TRBD1,few,CASSEGTGKGYTF,TGTGCCAGCAGCGAGGGGACAGGGAAGGGCTACACCTTC
TRBV11-2,TRBJ2-7,-,few,CASSLGGSTRWEQYF,TGTGCCAGCAGCTTAGGAGGGTCCACCCGATGGGAGCAGTACTTC
TRBV28,TRBJ1-1,-,-,CASSLGGPGGTEAFF,TGTGCCAGCAGTCTCGGGGGACCTGGCGGGACTGAAGCTTTCTTT
TRBV7-2,TRBJ2-2,-,-,CASSPRFGSGVNTGELFF,TGTGCCAGCAGTCCCCGGTTCGGTAGCGGAGTAAACACCGGGGAGCTGTTTTTT
TRBV5-6,TRBJ2-1,TRBD2,-,CASSARSGGDNEQFF,TGTGCCAGCAGCGCTCGTAGCGGGGGGGACAATGAGCAGTTCTTC
TRBV28,TRBJ1-2,-,-,CASSLWGGGEGDYGYTF,TGTGCCAGCAGTTTATGGGGCGGCGGTGAAGGGGATTATGGCTACACCTTC
TRBV12-5,TRBJ1-1,TRBD1,-,CASGLEGAYSEAFF,TGTGCTAGTGGTTTGGAGGGGGCTTATAGTGAAGCTTTCTTT
TRBV7-6,TRBJ2-1,-,-,CASSALLGDHNEQFF,TGTGCCAGCAGCGCGCTACTAGGCGACCACAATGAGCAGTTCTTC